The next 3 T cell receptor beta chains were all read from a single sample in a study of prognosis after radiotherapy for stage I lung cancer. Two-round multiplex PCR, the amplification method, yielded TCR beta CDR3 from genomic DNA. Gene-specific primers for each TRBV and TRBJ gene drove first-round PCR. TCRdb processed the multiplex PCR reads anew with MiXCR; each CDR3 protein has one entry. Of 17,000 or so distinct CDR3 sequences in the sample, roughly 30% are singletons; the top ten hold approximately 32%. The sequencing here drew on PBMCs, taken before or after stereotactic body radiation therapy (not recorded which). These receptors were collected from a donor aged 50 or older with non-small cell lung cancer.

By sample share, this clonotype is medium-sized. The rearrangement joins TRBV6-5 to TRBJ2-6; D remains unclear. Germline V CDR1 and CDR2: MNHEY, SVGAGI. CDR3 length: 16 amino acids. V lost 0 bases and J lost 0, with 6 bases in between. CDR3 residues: CASSYSMSSGANVLTF. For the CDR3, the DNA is TGTGCCAGCAGTTACTCGATGTCCTCTGGGGCCAACGTCCTGACTTTC.

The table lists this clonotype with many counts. The CDR3 DNA reads TGTGCCAGCAGTTTTTTTTCCGCGGGAACCACAGATACGCAGTATTTT. As protein: CASSFFSAGTTDTQYF. The chain employs TRBV27 and TRBJ2-3, with D perhaps TRBD2 (6 bases). The CDR3 spans 16 residues. The germline gives CDR1 MNHEY, CDR2 SMNVEV (reference sequence). V was clipped by 3 bases and J by 2 bases, with 15 bases between them.

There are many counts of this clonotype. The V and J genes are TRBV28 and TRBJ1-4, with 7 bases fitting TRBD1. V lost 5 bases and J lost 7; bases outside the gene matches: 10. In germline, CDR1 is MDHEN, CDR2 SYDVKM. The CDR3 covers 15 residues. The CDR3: CASSPGTAVGEKLFF. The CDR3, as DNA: TGTGCCAGCAGTCCAGGGACAGCGGTGGGTGAAAAACTGTTTTTT.